The source of this T cell receptor beta chain is a study of cytomegalovirus exposure and HLA in healthy donors. PCR primers comprised 60 Vbeta and 13 Jbeta primers. Here immunoSEQ multiplex PCR was the method, and the copy in TCRdb shows in-frame clones only, minus some. This table holds 140,000 to 150,000 clones, over 65% found once. Germline values: CDR1 KGHSH, CDR2 LQKENI. The CDR3 sequence is 15 residues long. Germline trimming cut 5 bases from V and 7 bases from J; bases unmatched to any gene: 5. For this clone: This specimen includes other DNA sequences encoding the same CDR3.

V and J are TRBV18 and TRBJ2-1; 13 nucleotides align to TRBD2. The source is a man aged 40-50 years in good health and CMV-seropositive. Sequencing used PBMCs. CDR3 sequence (DNA): TGTGCCAGCTCATCCGGGACTAGCGGGAATAATGAGCAGTTCTTC. This sequence encodes CASSSGTSGNNEQFF.